These 7 T cell receptor beta chains originate from one sample sequenced in a study of blood T cell repertoires in COVID-19 (dated by TCRdb to 2018 to 2020). Library creation used the immunoSEQ multiplex PCR assay. TCRdb took this table from immuneACCESS and kept in-frame rearrangements with V and J called. Such tables lack part of the clones; where checked against another copy, unresolved V genes explain under half of the gap, and the rest is unexplained. This sample is represented by some 400,000 clones; around 87% of them were singletons. Around 9.3% of the sample is taken by the ten largest. Sequences were obtained from peripheral blood. These receptors all come from a woman aged 30 to 39 with COVID-19, enrolled during active disease.

J is TRBJ2-7 and V is TRBV6-5; possible D gene TRBD2, 6 bases. This CDR3 is 13 amino acids long. Germline V gene data show CDR1 as MNHEY and CDR2 as SVGAGI. Trimming left V 7 bases short and J 6 bases short, with 16 bases between. CDR3: CASNLGGAGEQYF. The CDR3 region has the DNA TGTGCCAGCAATTTGGGGGGAGCGGGCGAGCAGTACTTC.

The rearrangement links TRBV24-1 to TRBJ2-5; the match to TRBD1 covers 9 bases. Germline V gene lookup returns CDR1 KGHDR and CDR2 SFDVKD. The CDR3 extends over 16 amino acids. V was pared by 4 bases and J by 1 base, with 6 bases of the junction left unmatched. CDR3: CATSEAGQGFQETQYF. Here the CDR3 DNA reads TGTGCCACCAGTGAGGCGGGACAGGGATTCCAAGAGACCCAGTACTTC.

The V gene is TRBV7-5, the J gene TRBJ2-1; the D call TRBD1 from the table was never checked on the DNA. TRBV7-5 has pseudogene status. This CDR3 spans 14 amino acids. The CDR3 coding sequence is TGTGTCAGAAGCTTAGTTAGGGACAGACATGAGCAGTTCTTC. Protein product: CVRSLVRDRHEQFF.

The rearrangement joins TRBV6-2 or TRBV6-3 to TRBJ1-1; no clear D gene. Germline V gene sequence: CDR1 MNHEY, CDR2 SVGEGT. The CDR3 sequence is 15 residues long. Trimming removed 3 bases at V and 5 bases at J, with 16 bases between. This CDR3 reads CASSYSPAWRTEAFF. As DNA, the CDR3 is TGTGCCAGCAGTTATTCACCAGCGTGGAGGACTGAAGCTTTCTTT.

The chain couples TRBV11-2 to TRBJ2-5; TRBD1 agrees at 7 bases. Germline CDR1 reads SGHAT; CDR2 reads FQNNGV. J lost 5 bases, V lost 3 bases, and 9 bases had no gene match. The CDR3 has 15 residues. For the CDR3, the DNA is TGTGCCAGCAGCTTCACAAGGACAGGTGGGGAGACCCAGTACTTC. Its translation: CASSFTRTGGETQYF.

The V gene is TRBV15, the J gene TRBJ2-2; weak D call: TRBD1 (6 bases). This CDR3 is built from 15 residues. CDR1 LNHNV and CDR2 YYDKDF come from the germline V gene (reference sequence). The germline V and J ends were trimmed by 6 bases and 1 base, with 12 bases remaining between them. CDR3 bases: TGTGCCACCAGACCGGACAGCCTGAACACCGGGGAGCTGTTTTTT. Its translation is CATRPDSLNTGELFF.

The chain is built from TRBV28 and TRBJ1-6; D call uncertain. Germline V CDR1 and CDR2: MDHEN, SYDVKM. Trimming pared 5 bases from V and 7 bases from J, leaving 12 bases between. The CDR3 contains 14 residues. CDR3 sequence reads: CASSPSSWNSPLHF. CDR3 bases: TGTGCCAGCAGTCCCAGTTCGTGGAATTCACCCCTCCACTTT.